Presented here are 3 T cell receptor beta chains from one specimen sequenced in a study of blood T cell repertoires in COVID-19 (dated by TCRdb to about 2020). To prepare the library, the immunoSEQ multiplex PCR assay was applied. Held by TCRdb, this immuneACCESS table contains in-frame sequences only and omits some clones. Under half of the omission traces to an unresolved V gene where checked; the cause of the rest is unknown. The sample table shows roughly 700,000 clones, and over 80% are seen once. Approximately 0.3% of the sample rests with the top ten. Sequences were obtained from peripheral blood. Every receptor here comes from a woman in her late teens or twenties with acute or convalescent COVID-19.

The genes are TRBV6-2 or TRBV6-3 and TRBJ2-7; 7 bases fit TRBD1. CDR1 MNHEY and CDR2 SVGEGT come from the germline V gene. The V segment lost 5 bases and the J segment 6 bases; nucleotides outside the gene matches: 16. This CDR3 is 16 amino acids long. DNA for the CDR3: TGTGCCAGCAGTCGAGGACCAACAGGGGCCCCCCTCGAGCAGTACTTC. Residues: CASSRGPTGAPLEQYF.

This clone was counted a single time. The chain recombines TRBV24-1 with TRBJ1-1; TRBD1 agrees at 9 bases. Germline trimming cut 12 bases from V and 1 base from J; bases unmatched to any gene: 5. The CDR3 totals 13 residues. Germline V gives CDR1 KGHDR, CDR2 SFDVKD. The CDR3 coding sequence is TGTGCCGGGAAGGACAGGGGGAACACTGAAGCTTTCTTT. Its protein product is CAGKDRGNTEAFF.

The chain couples TRBV30 to TRBJ1-1; D possibly corresponds to TRBD1 (6 bases). The germline V gene encodes CDR1 GTSNPN and CDR2 SVGIG (reference sequence). CDR3 length: 14 amino acids. Deletions cut 0 bases from V and 7 bases from J, with 15 bases between. This chain's CDR3 is CAWSVVGTPYEAFF. CDR3 sequence (DNA): TGTGCCTGGAGTGTAGTTGGGACACCGTATGAAGCTTTCTTT.